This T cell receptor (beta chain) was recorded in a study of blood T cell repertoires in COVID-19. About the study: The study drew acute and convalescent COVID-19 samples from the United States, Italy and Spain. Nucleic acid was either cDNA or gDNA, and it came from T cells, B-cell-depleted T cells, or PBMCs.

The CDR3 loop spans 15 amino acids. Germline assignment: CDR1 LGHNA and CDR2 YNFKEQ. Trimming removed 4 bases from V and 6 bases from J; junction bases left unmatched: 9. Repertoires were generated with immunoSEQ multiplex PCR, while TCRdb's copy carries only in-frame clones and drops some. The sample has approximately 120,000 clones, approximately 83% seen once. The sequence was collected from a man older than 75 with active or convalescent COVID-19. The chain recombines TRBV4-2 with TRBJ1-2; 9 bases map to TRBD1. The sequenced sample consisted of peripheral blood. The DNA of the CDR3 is TGTGCCAGCAGCCCCGGGGACAGGGAGTTTCATGGCTACACCTTC. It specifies CASSPGDREFHGYTF.